Included here is one T cell receptor (beta chain) sequence, with context. There is no known antigen for this receptor. Per-base qualities were not stored, and no clone one base away is much larger. The record originates from a study of post-analysis software for immune sequencing data (dated by TCRdb to 2013 to 2016). Background for the entire study: Recorded disease courses included relapsing-remitting, secondary progressive and progressive-relapsing multiple sclerosis, with some patients lacking subtype annotation. Patient repertoires were compared against around twelve previously published healthy control repertoires from donors aged roughly 6 to 28 years. A subset of samples was prepared in parallel using single-end sample barcoding, then pooled and co-amplified after Illumina adapter ligation. What the study reported, not specific to this receptor: Multiple sclerosis patients had significantly lower normalized Chao1 diversity than controls, a result that suggests substantial peripheral T-cell clonal expansion. Strong co-clustering of samples prepared in the same batch was shown by direct clustering with F measure, prompting a batch-effect correction. The control group was slightly older than the multiple sclerosis patient group. About five TRBV segments, including TRBV5-6, TRBV5-1 and TRBV20-1, were significantly more frequent in patients than controls.

Receptors were amplified or captured by PCR. The instrument was an Illumina HiSeq 2500. To reduce PCR and sequencing biases, unique molecular identifiers were built into the TCR beta cDNA libraries. Every 1 to 10 million input T cells yielded approximately 500,000 cDNA molecules, meaning each molecule approximated one T cell. The same protocol used for the earlier healthy control dataset was applied to prepare and sequence the patient libraries. Within a given batch, samples were prepared together, multiplexed and sequenced on the same HiSeq lane. The study's processing was this. Raw barcoded reads were processed with MIGEC, discarding single-read molecular identifier groups before consensus assembly and CDR3 extraction. Clonotype tables were post-analysed with VDJtools, and diversity was normalized by down-sampling all datasets to the smallest sample size. Repertoire overlap clustering matched CDR3 amino acid but not nucleotide sequences to correct batch-related cross-sample contamination. The public reads were reanalyzed by TCRdb: fastp trimming at Q25, MiXCR alignment, in-frame beta chains only. Entries are consolidated by CDR3 protein sequence, retaining the most common genes and DNA. TCRdb, rather than the study authors, made the V and J calls. A total of about 500,000 distinct CDR3 sequences appear in this sample, over 35% of them only once. The ten largest clones capture over 10% of the sample.

V drops 3 bases and J drops 5 bases, leaving 15 bases in between. The cysteine opens and the phenylalanine closes a CDR3 of 15 amino acids. The kept DNA is CDR3 alone, 45 bases in frame from the first base. CDR1 and CDR2 (SGDLS, YYNGEE) derive from the germline V gene. To demonstrate the VDJtools post-analysis software, TCR beta repertoires were profiled from the peripheral blood of more than 10 young patients with multiple sclerosis. The multiple sclerosis patients were children and adolescents ranging in age from about 6 to 17 years. The clonotype comes from a girl under 18 with multiple sclerosis. Sequenced: blood. The sequence joins TRBV9 to TRBJ2-1; TRBD1 is possibly the D segment (6 matching bases). The sequenced DNA: TGTGCCAGCAGCGATTGGACAGTTTCTCACAATGAGCAGTTCTTC. This sequence encodes CASSDWTVSHNEQFF.